One TCR beta chain is described in this entry. Its antigen remains unknown. The sample comes from a study of T cell responses to AZD1222 COVID-19 vaccine. Overall study: Analysis merged second doses at about 4 or about 12 weeks.

The study, taken as a whole, reports: The number of AZD1222 recipients seropositive at baseline was only five or six. The CD4 TCRs associated with vaccination extended across spike and predominated at 160-218 and 743-854. Possibly, clonal diversity was underestimated; donors were largely white British and included more females.

Between the trimmed V and J ends, which lost 4 bases and 7 bases, there was a span of 8 bases. The CDR3 runs to 12 residues. Profiled with immunoSEQ multiplex PCR; TCRdb holds only in-frame clones, not every one. In the table there are 100,000 or so clones, approximately 90% of which are singletons. The source was peripheral blood, collected on day 0 of AZD1222 vaccination. This receptor was identified in an adult in good health. The rearrangement links TRBV12-3 or TRBV12-4 to TRBJ1-5; TRBD1 is a possible D gene (6 bases). In DNA, the CDR3 is TGTGCCAGCAGTTACAGGGTGCAGCCCCAGCATTTT. Its translation: CASSYRVQPQHF.